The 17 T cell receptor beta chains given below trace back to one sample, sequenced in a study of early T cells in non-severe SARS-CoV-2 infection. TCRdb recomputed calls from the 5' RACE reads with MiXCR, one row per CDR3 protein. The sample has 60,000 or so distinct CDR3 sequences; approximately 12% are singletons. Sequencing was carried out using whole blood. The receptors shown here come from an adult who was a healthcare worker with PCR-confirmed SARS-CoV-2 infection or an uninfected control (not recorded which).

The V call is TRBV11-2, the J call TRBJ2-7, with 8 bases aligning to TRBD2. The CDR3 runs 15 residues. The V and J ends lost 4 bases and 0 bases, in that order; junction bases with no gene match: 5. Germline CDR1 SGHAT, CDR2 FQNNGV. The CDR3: CASSSPGTSSYEQYF. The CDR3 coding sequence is TGTGCCAGCAGCTCTCCCGGGACTAGCTCCTACGAGCAGTACTTC. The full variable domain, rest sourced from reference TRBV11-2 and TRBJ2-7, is EAGVAQSPRYKIIEKRQSVAFWCNPISGHATLYWYQQILGQGPKLLIQFQNNGVVDDSQLPKDRFSAERLKGVDSTLKIQPAKLEDSAVYLCASSSPGTSSYEQYFGPGTRLTVT.

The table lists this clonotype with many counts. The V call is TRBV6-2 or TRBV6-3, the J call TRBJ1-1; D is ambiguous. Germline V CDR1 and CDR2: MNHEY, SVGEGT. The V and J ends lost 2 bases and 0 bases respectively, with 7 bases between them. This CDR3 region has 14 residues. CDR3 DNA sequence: TGTGCCAGCAGTTACAAGTACCTGAACACTGAAGCTTTCTTT. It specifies CASSYKYLNTEAFF.

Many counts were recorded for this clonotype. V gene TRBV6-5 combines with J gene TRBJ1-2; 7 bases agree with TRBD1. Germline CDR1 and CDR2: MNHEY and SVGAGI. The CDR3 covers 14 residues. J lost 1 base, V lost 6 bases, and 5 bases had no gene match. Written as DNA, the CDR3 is TGTGCCAGCAGACGAAGGGACAGTAACTATGGCTACACCTTC. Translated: CASRRRDSNYGYTF.

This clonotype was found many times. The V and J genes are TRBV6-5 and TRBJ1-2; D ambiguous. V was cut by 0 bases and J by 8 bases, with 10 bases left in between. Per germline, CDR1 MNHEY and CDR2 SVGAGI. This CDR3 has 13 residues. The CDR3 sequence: CASSYSEKQGYTF. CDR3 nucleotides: TGTGCCAGCAGTTACTCCGAGAAGCAGGGCTACACCTTC.

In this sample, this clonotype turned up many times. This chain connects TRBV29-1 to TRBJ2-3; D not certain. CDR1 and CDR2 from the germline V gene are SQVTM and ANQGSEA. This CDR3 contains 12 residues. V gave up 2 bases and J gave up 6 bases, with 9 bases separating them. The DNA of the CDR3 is TGCAGCGTTGAAAATCCTACTGATACGCAGTATTTT. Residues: CSVENPTDTQYF.

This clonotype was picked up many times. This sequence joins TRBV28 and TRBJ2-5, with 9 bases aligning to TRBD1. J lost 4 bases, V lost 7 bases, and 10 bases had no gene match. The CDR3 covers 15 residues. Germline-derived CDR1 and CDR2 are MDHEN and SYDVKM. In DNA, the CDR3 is TGTGCCAGCACACACGTGGACAGGGGTGGAGAGACCCAGTACTTC. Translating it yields CASTHVDRGGETQYF.

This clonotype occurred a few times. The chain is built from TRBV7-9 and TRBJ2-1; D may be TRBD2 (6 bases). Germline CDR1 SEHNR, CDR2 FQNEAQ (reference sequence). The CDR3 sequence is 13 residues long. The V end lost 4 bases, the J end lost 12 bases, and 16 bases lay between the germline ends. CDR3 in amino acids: CASSSERAVGQFF. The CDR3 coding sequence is TGTGCCAGCAGCTCAGAGCGGGCGGTAGGGCAGTTCTTC.

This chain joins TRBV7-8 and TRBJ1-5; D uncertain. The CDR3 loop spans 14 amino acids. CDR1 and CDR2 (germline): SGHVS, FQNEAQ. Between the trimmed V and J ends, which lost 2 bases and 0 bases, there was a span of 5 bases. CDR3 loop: CASSLPDSNQPQHF. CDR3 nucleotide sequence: TGTGCCAGCAGCTTACCGGATAGCAATCAGCCCCAGCATTTT.

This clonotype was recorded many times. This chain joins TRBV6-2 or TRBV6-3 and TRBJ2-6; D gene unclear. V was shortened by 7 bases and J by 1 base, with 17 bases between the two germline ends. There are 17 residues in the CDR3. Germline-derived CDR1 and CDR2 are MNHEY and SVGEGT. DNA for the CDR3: TGTGCCAGCACCCCACCTGGCACTGCTTCTGGGGCCAACGTCCTGACTTTC. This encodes CASTPPGTASGANVLTF.

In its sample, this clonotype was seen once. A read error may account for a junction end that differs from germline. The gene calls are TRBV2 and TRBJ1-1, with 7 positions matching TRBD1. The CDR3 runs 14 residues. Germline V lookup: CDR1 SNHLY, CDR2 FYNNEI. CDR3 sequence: CAISPGGTNTEAFF. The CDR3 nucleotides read TGTGCCATCAGTCCAGGGGGAACGAACACTGAAGCTTTCTTT. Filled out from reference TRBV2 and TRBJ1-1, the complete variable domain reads EPEVTQTPSHQVTQMGQEVILRCVPISNHLYFYWYRQILGQKVEFLVSFYNNEISEKSEIFDDQFSVERPDGSNFTLKIRSTKLEDSAMYFCAISPGGTNTEAFFGQGTRLTVV.

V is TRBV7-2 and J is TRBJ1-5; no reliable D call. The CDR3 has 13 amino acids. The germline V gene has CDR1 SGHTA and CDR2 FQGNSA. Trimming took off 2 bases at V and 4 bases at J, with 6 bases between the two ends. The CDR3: CASSLSRNQPQHF. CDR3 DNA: TGTGCCAGCAGCTTAAGCAGAAATCAGCCCCAGCATTTT.

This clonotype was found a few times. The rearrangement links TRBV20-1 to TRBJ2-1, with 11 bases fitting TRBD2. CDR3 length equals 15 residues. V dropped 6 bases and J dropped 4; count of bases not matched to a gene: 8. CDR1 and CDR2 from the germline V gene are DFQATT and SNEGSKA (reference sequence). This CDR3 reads CSATTSGSHYNEQFF. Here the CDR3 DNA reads TGCAGTGCAACTACTAGCGGGAGTCATTACAATGAGCAGTTCTTC.

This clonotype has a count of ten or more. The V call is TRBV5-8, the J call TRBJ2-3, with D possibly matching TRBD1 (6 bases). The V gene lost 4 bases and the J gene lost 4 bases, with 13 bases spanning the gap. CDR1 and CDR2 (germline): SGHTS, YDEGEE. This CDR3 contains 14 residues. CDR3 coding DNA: TGTGCCAGCAGCCAAACAACAGGGTCAGATACGCAGTATTTT. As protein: CASSQTTGSDTQYF.

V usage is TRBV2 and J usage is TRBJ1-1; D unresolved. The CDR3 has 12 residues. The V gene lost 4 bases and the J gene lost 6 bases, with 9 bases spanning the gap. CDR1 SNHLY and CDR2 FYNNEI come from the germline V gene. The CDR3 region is CASSVRGSEAFF. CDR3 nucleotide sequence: TGTGCCAGCAGTGTAAGAGGGTCTGAAGCTTTCTTT. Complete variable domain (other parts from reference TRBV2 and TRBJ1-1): EPEVTQTPSHQVTQMGQEVILRCVPISNHLYFYWYRQILGQKVEFLVSFYNNEISEKSEIFDDQFSVERPDGSNFTLKIRSTKLEDSAMYFCASSVRGSEAFFGQGTRLTVV.

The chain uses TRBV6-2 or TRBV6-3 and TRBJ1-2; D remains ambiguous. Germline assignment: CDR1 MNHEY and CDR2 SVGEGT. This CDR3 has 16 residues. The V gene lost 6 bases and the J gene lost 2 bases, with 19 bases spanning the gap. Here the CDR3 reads CASRKPGLGDNYGYTF. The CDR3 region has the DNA TGTGCCAGCAGAAAACCCGGACTGGGAGACAACTATGGCTACACCTTC.

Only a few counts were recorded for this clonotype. The CDR3 sequence is CASRGTGSSYEQYF. In DNA form, the CDR3 reads TGTGCCAGCAGGGGGACAGGGAGCTCCTACGAGCAGTACTTC. This chain connects TRBV6-1 to TRBJ2-7, with 9 bases aligning to TRBD1. The CDR3 spans 14 residues. The trim removed 6 bases at V and 0 bases at J, leaving 3 bases unmatched. Germline values: CDR1 MNHNS, CDR2 SASEGT.

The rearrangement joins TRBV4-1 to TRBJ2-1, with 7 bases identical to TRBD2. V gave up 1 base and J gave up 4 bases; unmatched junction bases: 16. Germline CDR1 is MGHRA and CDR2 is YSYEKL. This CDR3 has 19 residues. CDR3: CASSQVWSSGAPDYNEQFF. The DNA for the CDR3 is TGCGCCAGCAGCCAAGTTTGGTCTAGCGGCGCGCCTGATTACAATGAGCAGTTCTTC.